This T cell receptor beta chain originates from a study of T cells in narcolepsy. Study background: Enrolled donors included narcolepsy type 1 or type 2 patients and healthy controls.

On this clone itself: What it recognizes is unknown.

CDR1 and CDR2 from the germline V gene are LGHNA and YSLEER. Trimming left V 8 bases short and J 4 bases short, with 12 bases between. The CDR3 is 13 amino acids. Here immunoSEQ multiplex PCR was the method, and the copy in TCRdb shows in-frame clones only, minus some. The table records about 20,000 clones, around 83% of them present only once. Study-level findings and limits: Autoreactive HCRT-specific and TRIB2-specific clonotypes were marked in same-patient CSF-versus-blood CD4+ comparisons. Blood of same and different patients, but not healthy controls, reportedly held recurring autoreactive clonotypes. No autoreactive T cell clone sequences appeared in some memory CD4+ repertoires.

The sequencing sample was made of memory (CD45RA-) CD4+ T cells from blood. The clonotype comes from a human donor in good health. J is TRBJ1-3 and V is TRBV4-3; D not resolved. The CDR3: CASSSGEGNTIYF. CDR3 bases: TGCGCCAGCTCAAGTGGGGAGGGAAACACCATATATTTT.